This record covers a single TCR beta chain. The antigen it recognizes is unknown. No much larger clonotype is one base removed from it; base qualities were not supplied. TCRbeta CDR3 regions were amplified from genomic DNA using the immunoSEQ Assay, a bias-controlled multiplex PCR. Turning to the authors' computational methods: Nucleated cell counts per sample were estimated from amplification of reference gene primers within the assay. To quantify the absolute abundance of each unique TCRbeta CDR3 rearrangement, sequence reads were collapsed and filtered. For each sample, productive Simpson clonality was calculated as the square root of Simpson's diversity index across productive rearrangements. This immuneACCESS table, as held by TCRdb, lists in-frame sequences with V and J called but not all clones. Of the missing ones, under half trace to an unresolved V gene in checked studies; the others have no known cause. V and J calls and clone size are given by that table; D and trimming were obtained from the DNA. The sample has some 150,000 clones on record, more than 75% of them singletons. 2.5% to 4% of the sample comes from the top ten.

These data come from a study of blood T cell repertoires in COVID-19 (dated by TCRdb to 2019 to 2021). At the level of the whole study: Samples covering the acute and convalescent phases of COVID-19 were provided by collaborators in the United States, Italy and Spain. The samples were drawn from the first 160 participants of the ongoing ImmuneRACE study and from 1,200 or so subjects provided by 6 global collaborators. Nearly every sample came with metadata listing a de-identified subject ID, COVID-19 status, age in years and sex. Where available, HLA class I and class II types were taken from metadata supplied by the sample provider and were not determined by assay-based typing. The prospective study material was composed of cDNA or gDNA derived from T cells, B-cell-depleted T cells, or PBMCs. The repertoires were released in a freely available public database intended as a resource for research on the immune response to SARS-CoV-2. The dataset comprised deeply sampled blood TCRbeta repertoires from subjects exposed to, actively infected with, or recovered from COVID-19. The full study reports these points: Clinical and demographic metadata were provided uncurated, with the amount varying by source and participant.

Collaborating institutions collected whole blood in K2EDTA tubes following their own protocols. Collaborator samples were shipped for TCRbeta analysis as frozen whole blood, isolated PBMCs, or DNA extracted from either sample type. The CDR3 sequence holds 17 residues, the cysteine and phenylalanine included. This entry keeps only the CDR3 DNA: 51 bases, framed from base 1. Relative to germline, V is missing 5 bases and J is missing 8 bases, with 16 bases of the junction outside any gene match. Via the germline V gene, CDR1 is MDHEN and CDR2 SYDVKM. The sequence derives from a man between 65 and 79 years old with acute or convalescent COVID-19. The chain is assembled from TRBV28 and TRBJ2-2; TRBD2 matches 8 bases in the middle. Sequenced material: peripheral blood. CDR3 reads: CASSPTRTSWSAGELFF. The DNA sequence is as follows: TGTGCCAGCAGTCCAACAAGGACTAGCTGGTCGGCTGGGGAGCTGTTTTTT.